The T cell receptor (beta chain) described here comes from a study of technical replicates of blood from a few donors. Sequenced by immunoSEQ multiplex PCR; TCRdb stores in-frame clones only, minus some. Of tens of thousands of clones listed, around 97% are singletons. V lost 8 bases and J lost 0, with 8 bases in between. The V gene's germline CDR1 is LNHNV and CDR2 YYDKDF (reference sequence). The CDR3 extends over 13 amino acids. Material for sequencing was T cells isolated from PBMCs. The chain has TRBV15 and TRBJ1-3, with unresolved D. The clonotype was recovered from a human donor in good health. The CDR3 protein is CATGWSSGNTIYF. CDR3 nucleotides: TGTGCCACCGGGTGGAGCTCTGGAAACACCATATATTTT.